This TCR beta chain was captured by sequencing in a study of shared clonotypes between healthy human individuals (dated by TCRdb to 2020 to 2022). Background on the whole study: A couple of women and a few men aged 18 to 49 years were included in the cohort. Blood TCR repertoires of roughly five healthy adults were deeply sequenced to estimate repertoire size and the extent of clonotype sharing between individuals. Leukapheresis yielded between about 0.85 and 9.5 billion PBMCs per donor. For each donor, CD4 naive and CD4 memory were each given three plates, CD8 naive was given two plates, and CD8 memory was given one plate. To increase sequencing depth and limit assay-specific biases, different laboratories used diverse techniques to prepare libraries and sequence TCR repertoires. Results the study describes overall, beyond this receptor: Because the study included only a small number of donors, the genetic and exposure-history diversity represented was limited. Clonotypes shared by all four sorted-subset donors showed higher generation probabilities than non-shared clonotypes. Based on pairwise subsampling, the degree of clonotype sharing among donors was expected to be affected by sequencing depth. Larger estimated clonotype richness was generally found for naive subsets than for memory subsets. Only blood was sampled, and tissue TCR repertoires likely differ from those in blood. When a handful of donors were compared, the shared fraction of clonotypes was roughly 4.8% for naive CD4, 3.5% to 4% for naive CD8, more than 2% for memory CD4, and 0.35% to 0.4% for memory CD8. Rarefaction of sorted-subset datasets indicated incomplete sequencing despite the large sequencing depth.

CDR1 and CDR2, looked up from the germline V gene, are ENHRY and SYGVKD. Unmatched junction bases come to 8, with V trimmed by 10 bases and J by 1 base. There are 14 amino acids in the CDR3, from cysteine to phenylalanine inclusive. The only DNA kept is the CDR3, 42 bases in frame from the first base. Using the deep immunoSEQ assay, multiplex PCR amplified TCR CDR3 regions from genomic DNA. For each cell subset, the extracted genomic DNA was distributed evenly across all wells of several immunoSEQ 96-well plates, and each plate served as one replicate. For sorted subsets, 150 to 250 ng genomic DNA, equal to about 30,000 T cell genomes, was loaded into each replicate PCR. The purified libraries were quantified using a Qubit 3.0 fluorometer, sized with a Bioanalyzer 2100, and then quantified again using the KAPA Library Quantification kit. Every immunoSEQ 96-well plate was sequenced on a separate single-read 150-cycle Illumina NextSeq 550 flow cell. The study's processing was this. Because the immunoSEQ output held only junctional sequences and lacked quality scores, the filtering could not match the filtering applied to full-length reads. To assign V/J genes and CDR3, sequences were annotated using PyIR, a Python wrapper for IgBLAST v1.9, with IMGT germline references. Reads were removed for weak V/J assignments (E-value above 1e-6), missing CDR3, stop codons, out-of-frame junctions, or ambiguous translated residues. A V3J clonotype was defined by an identical inferred V gene, J gene, and CDR3 amino acid sequence. The percentage overlap between two repertoires was calculated by dividing the number of shared unique clonotypes by the size of the smaller repertoire. Repertoire richness was assessed with RTK rarefaction, the Chao1 estimator, and Recon v2.1 estimates of unobserved clonotypes. Generation probabilities were computed with OLGA for all TCRbeta clonotypes obtained by the gDNA method from several donors. The table was pulled from immuneACCESS by TCRdb, which kept in-frame rearrangements only. Such tables lose some clones; where checked, under half of the loss comes from unresolved V genes, and the rest has no known cause. The DNA was the basis for D and trimming; V, J and clone size are from that table. The sample data list about a million clones, and roughly 80% of these were observed just once. The ten top clones hold about 1.5% of the sample.

To note about this clone: Its antigen is not yet known. No much larger clone is present one base from it, and per-base qualities are unavailable.

Healthy HIV-negative adults with no recently reported acute infections or vaccinations were included as donors. All donors were Caucasian adults living in Nashville, Tennessee, USA. CD4+ T cells were enriched by magnetic negative selection, after which naive cells were positively selected on CD45RA and the negative fraction was taken as the memory subset. After blood collection by leukapheresis, PBMCs were isolated using Ficoll-Histopaque density gradient centrifugation and then cryopreserved in the vapor phase of liquid nitrogen. Analytical flow cytometry was used to check the purity and quantity of each magnetically sorted T cell population. Genomic DNA was isolated from each sorted fraction and quantified by UV absorbance on a Nanodrop 2000c.

The sequencing sample was made of memory CD4+ T cells sorted from blood. Reading the label with the study, this specimen's cell subset or site is: CD45RA-negative fraction. The sequence was collected from a man younger than 35 in good health. The chain links TRBV10-3 with TRBJ1-1; a stretch of 8 junction bases matches TRBD1. Read as DNA, the sequence is TGTGCCAGCGGACAGGGTCTAGGGAACACTGAAGCTTTCTTT. This encodes CASGQGLGNTEAFF.